The present T cell receptor beta chain was sequenced within a study of cytomegalovirus exposure and HLA in healthy donors (dated by TCRdb to 2017 to 2019). For context, the study as a whole: An earlier analysis of some 600 of the donors reported 250 to 350 Gb of sequence data and 90 million to 120 million unique TCR beta sequences obtained from some 200 million T cells. An early release that covered about 600 HLA-typed donors contained about 300 gigabases of sequencing data and around 85 million unique TCR sequences. Of the roughly 390 genotyped donors, 65% to 90% were placed in the genetic ancestry cluster associated with self-reported Caucasian donors. The study aimed to test whether signatures of past pathogen exposure could be identified by cataloging public T cell receptors. The study profiled the T cell repertoires of approximately 700 subjects by immunosequencing and related them to cytomegalovirus serostatus. In addition to the first cohort of about 650 subjects, a separate validation cohort of approximately 120 different subjects was used. High-throughput TCR immunosequencing, statistical association of individual TCRs with disease status, and machine learning were combined to predict cytomegalovirus infection status. In a later analysis, previously published TCR beta repertoires from some 640 donors were re-analyzed and high-resolution HLA genotyping was added so that TCR occurrence patterns could be studied. Rather than drawing on any new phenotypic data, the later analysis identified candidate immune exposures from TCR beta sequences and the way those sequences occurred across donors. To decide whether each TCR beta V gene segment behaved as functional or pseudogenic, an earlier analysis of some 600 of the donors relied on high-throughput TCR beta sequencing. Donor age, sex, ethnicity and CMV serostatus were compiled alongside the repertoire data. A later genetic analysis used genome-wide SNP genotypes for about 55% of the 666 donors, treating that subset as a discovery cohort. All discovery cohort repertoires had been generated on a single sequencing platform. Class I and class II HLA loci were covered by the typing at four-digit resolution. Typing coverage differed by locus: A, B, C, DRB1 and DQB1 were typed in about 620-630 donors, DQA1 in approximately 520, DPA1 in roughly 590, and DPB1 in 472. Four to six DR-DQ haplotypes were handled as single units for association and clustering, since linkage in the cohort was strong. Among roughly 400 genotyped donors of the cohort, an average of around 250,000 unique TCR beta nucleotide sequences was sequenced per donor, of which approximately 19% were non-productive. What the work shows at the level of the full study, not this receptor alone: For the cohort, immune exposure information was limited to CMV serostatus. Compared with the 666-donor mean, donors in an Asian-associated ancestry cluster had fewer N-insertions in productive TCRs, according to a later genetic analysis. A later analysis found that most CMV-associated TCR beta chains appeared HLA-restricted, with HLA associations seemingly driven largely by CMV exposure. In a later analysis, HLA-associated TCR beta chains were found to be more clonally expanded and to have lower generation probabilities than equally common non-associated chains. Linkage disequilibrium might explain the correlated functional status among segregating V segments, but an unknown experimental factor could not be excluded. The classifier was reported to diagnose cytomegalovirus status with high specificity and sensitivity in both the original and validation cohorts. A group of highly shared sequence variants was considered likely to be a technical artifact of the sequencing pipeline. In an earlier analysis of some 500 of the donors, most TCR beta V segments were observed in productive rearrangements about 87% or about 30% of the time, broadly matching IMGT annotations. Only TCR beta chains were sequenced in this cohort, and the absence of alpha or paired-chain data limited detectable features. While some public TCRs were present in many individuals, most TCR sequences turned up only very rarely across donors. A later analysis found that TCR association rates varied across HLA loci, with DRB1 alleles showing the most associated TCRs and HLA-C alleles the fewest. The authors suggested that the approach could potentially be generalized to other disease states and immunological phenotypes. A further reported finding was that TCR beta sequences accurately predicted the HLA-A and HLA-B alleles for most subjects in the first cohort. In vitro tests confirmed that a few of the cytomegalovirus-associated TCR beta chains recognize cytomegalovirus antigens. A later genetic analysis associated a missense DCLRE1C variant with V-gene and J-gene trimming of TCR beta chains, and an independent cohort replicated the association. The study gave a list of some 150 TCR beta chains associated with cytomegalovirus. The earlier analysis of a few hundred of the donors excluded some 15 rarely observed V segments, including chromosome 9 orphons, because counts were too low. At a false discovery rate of 0.05, a later analysis linked around 15,000 TCR beta sequences to specific HLA alleles. HLA typing was unavailable for some donors at each locus, so association tests used only the typed subset. According to a later analysis, parvovirus B19, influenza, CMV and Epstein-Barr virus appeared linked to several top co-occurrence clusters. Presence/absence analyses assumed roughly uniform sequencing depth across donors, an assumption that may not hold. When HLA alleles, especially DR and DQ, strongly co-occurred, TCR associations were difficult to assign to individual alleles.

Libraries were prepared through the immunoSEQ multiplex PCR assay. For the multiplex PCR, a mixture combining 60 forward primers for TCR Vbeta segments and 13 reverse primers for TCR Jbeta segments was used. Amplification of the CDR3 region of rearranged TCR beta genes was performed with a multiplex PCR assay on genomic DNA. The amplified TCR beta libraries were sequenced on the Illumina HiSeq System as 87-base-pair reads. The authors processed their data as follows. In a later analysis, some 80 million unique TCR beta chains were counted across the approximately 670 repertoires, and roughly 10 million of these chains were shared by at least two donors. To remove PCR and sequencing errors, raw reads were error-corrected and collapsed into unique sequences using a nearest-neighbor algorithm that merged closely related sequences. To assign V, D and J gene segments, CDR3 sequences were aligned to IMGT reference sequences. Each retained sequence needed at least a six-nucleotide match to both a V gene segment and a J gene segment. Rearrangements were called productive when the CDR3 lacked stop codons and stayed in frame with V and J; all others were non-productive. Following IMGT convention, CDR3 was defined as the stretch from the second conserved V-encoded cysteine up to the conserved J-encoded phenylalanine. The earlier analysis of roughly 590 of the donors excluded any sequence lacking an unambiguous match to a single V gene segment. An earlier analysis of 500 to 600 of the donors classified V segments as functional when productive rearrangements were above 56.7% and as segregating when the standard deviation between donors was above 5%. A statistical classification framework was built to diagnose cytomegalovirus status from the catalog of TCR beta chain sequences. V and J gene assignment, in a later analysis, came from comparing TCR nucleotide sequences with IMGT/GENE-DB human TR gene sequences. In a later analysis, CDR3 sequences and most-parsimonious VDJ recombination scenarios were assigned using the TCRdist pipeline. In a later analysis, each TCR beta chain was defined by its CDR3 amino acid sequence together with its V-gene family, and reads lacking a unique V-gene family were excluded. In a later analysis, fewer than 600 highly shared, low-generation-probability nucleotide sequences were removed to address suspected cross-contamination and a sequencing artifact. In a later analysis, a clonal expansion index was calculated for each public chain from normalized within-repertoire ranks of inferred template counts. A later analysis computed generation probabilities with a VDJ recombination model fitted to out-of-frame rearrangements, and checked the results against IGoR. In a later analysis, hypergeometric tests were used to score TCR-TCR, TCR-HLA and TCR-CMV co-occurrence, with a repertoire-size bias correction applied to TCR pairs. To estimate false discovery rates, a later analysis permuted the HLA or CMV assignments 20 times. In a later analysis, co-occurring TCRs were grouped using DBSCAN, and TCRdist sequence similarity was added for clustering within HLA-allele-positive subsets. Repertoires with fewer than 30,000 or more than 120,000 public chains, plus five repertoires with anomalous nucleotide sharing, were excluded from co-occurrence clustering. TCRdb limited this immuneACCESS table to in-frame rearrangements with V and J called. A share of clones is missing; checked studies link under half to unresolved V genes, and the rest is unexplained. V, J and clone size derive from that table, while D and trimming were established from the DNA sequence. The sample data list about 87,000 clones, and roughly 72% of these were observed just once. The ten largest clones capture 20% to 25% of the sample.

About this clone itself: Its antigen specificity is not known. No per-base quality is available; no much larger clone lies one base away.

The cohort comprised some 730 healthy bone marrow donors. Cohort members were all nominally healthy when sampled, although unrecorded immune exposures were likely present. The donor tested CMV seropositive, placing the donor among the 250 to 350 seropositive members of the cohort. Each donor provided a peripheral blood sample, and peripheral blood mononuclear cells were used for TCR beta sequencing. The Qiagen DNeasy Blood Extraction Kit was used to extract genomic DNA from the blood cell samples. The sample was PBMCs. The sequence was obtained from a man aged 25-45 years in good health and CMV-seropositive.

The DNA sequence is given as TGTGCCAGTAGTATAGTCGGGACTGGGAGCACAGATACGCAGTATTTT. It translates as CASSIVGTGSTDTQYF. The sequence is built from TRBV19 and TRBJ2-3; the D gene is perhaps TRBD2, on 6 matching bases. The trim is 1 base for V and 0 bases for J, with a gap of 11 bases between the germline ends. Including cysteine and phenylalanine, the CDR3 has 16 amino acids. The only DNA kept is the CDR3, 48 bases in frame from the first base. The germline V gene encodes CDR1 LNHDA and CDR2 SQIVND (reference sequence).